Listed here are 30 T cell receptor beta chains from one sample, sequenced in a study of breast tumors, draining lymph nodes, adjacent tissues. TCRdb itself ran the multiplex PCR reads through MiXCR, one entry per CDR3 protein. The sample carries more than 50,000 distinct CDR3 sequences, less than 60% recorded once. The sample comprised breast tumor tissue. The source is a female donor with breast cancer. Some clones in this sample may be carry-over from other donors' samples.

This clonotype was seen a handful of times. The rearrangement joins TRBV11-1 to TRBJ2-5; perhaps TRBD1 as D (6 bases). Germline CDR1 and CDR2: SGHAT and FQDESV (reference sequence). The CDR3 length is 14 residues. V lost 1 base and J 5 bases, leaving 11 bases between the germline ends. The CDR3 reads CASSLGQGLETQYF. The DNA of the CDR3 is TGTGCCAGCAGCTTAGGTCAGGGGTTGGAGACCCAGTACTTC.

This clonotype was seen at least ten times. This CDR3 reads CASSFERGGGYEQYF. As DNA, the CDR3 is TGTGCCAGCAGCTTCGAGCGGGGGGGCGGCTACGAGCAGTACTTC. J is TRBJ2-7 and V is TRBV11-2, with 10 nucleotides matching TRBD2. The length of the CDR3 is 15 residues. Germline CDR1 and CDR2: SGHAT and FQNNGV. Trimming removed 3 bases from V and 3 bases from J; junction bases left unmatched: 5.

This chain links TRBV20-1 with TRBJ1-4; D may be TRBD1 (6 bases). Germline CDR1 DFQATT, CDR2 SNEGSKA (reference sequence). This CDR3 has 15 amino acids. Trimming cost V 0 bases and J 8 bases, with 16 bases left between them. The CDR3 coding sequence is TGCAGTGCTAGAGATAGGGGGAGCTTGGCCGAAAAACTGTTTTTT. Protein: CSARDRGSLAEKLFF.

This clonotype has a count of ten or more. The V gene is TRBV7-2, the J gene TRBJ1-1; D is unresolved. Deletions cut 5 bases from V and 1 base from J, with 8 bases between. The CDR3 is 13 residues long. From germline, CDR1 is SGHTA and CDR2 FQGNSA. DNA of the CDR3: TGTGCCAGCAGCATTAGAGGGAACACTGAAGCTTTCTTT. Translated, it gives CASSIRGNTEAFF.

Comment on this clonotype: One junction end disagrees with the germline gene, perhaps due to a read error. V usage is TRBV6-4 and J usage is TRBJ2-1; maybe TRBD1 (6 bases). The CDR3 is 15 amino acids. The germline CDR1 and CDR2 sequences are MRHNA and SNTAGT. CDR3 residues: CASSDRDILHKEQFF. The CDR3 DNA reads TGTGCCAGCAGTGACCGGGACATCCTTCACAAGGAGCAGTTCTTC.

J is TRBJ2-5 and V is TRBV2; no definite D call. Trimming removed 7 bases at V and 4 bases at J, with 13 bases between. Germline V gene data show CDR1 as SNHLY and CDR2 as FYNNEI. This CDR3 spans 13 amino acids. CDR3 bases: TGTGCCAGCACCTTTTTAAAGAGAGAGACCCAGTACTTC. This codes for CASTFLKRETQYF. Full variable domain (outside the CDR3, taken from reference TRBV2 and TRBJ2-5): EPEVTQTPSHQVTQMGQEVILRCVPISNHLYFYWYRQILGQKVEFLVSFYNNEISEKSEIFDDQFSVERPDGSNFTLKIRSTKLEDSAMYFCASTFLKRETQYFGPGTRLLVL.

The chain carries TRBV5-6 and TRBJ1-2; TRBD1 agrees at 10 bases. The ends lost 0 bases at V and 8 bases at J; junction bases unmatched: 1. Per the germline V gene, CDR1 is SGHDT and CDR2 is YYEEEE. This CDR3 is 13 amino acids long. The CDR3, as DNA: TGTGCCAGCAGCTTGGGACAGGGGGCAGGCTACACCTTC. Translation gives CASSLGQGAGYTF.

The chain employs TRBV7-9 and TRBJ2-1; 8 bases are shared with TRBD2. The CDR3 extends over 20 amino acids. Germline V gene lookup returns CDR1 SEHNR and CDR2 FQNEAQ (reference sequence). After removal of 5 bases from V and 8 bases from J, the junction contained 26 bases not matched to a gene. The CDR3 DNA sequence: TGTGCCAGCAGCCCCGGCAGGTGGGCGGGGGGCTTAAGTGGACTCGATGAGCAGTTCTTC. It specifies CASSPGRWAGGLSGLDEQFF. Complete variable domain (other parts from reference TRBV7-9 and TRBJ2-1): DTGVSQNPRHKITKRGQNVTFRCDPISEHNRLYWYRQTLGQGPEFLTYFQNEAQLEKSRLLSDRFSAERPKGSFSTLEIQRTEQGDSAMYLCASSPGRWAGGLSGLDEQFFGPGTRLTVL.

This clonotype came up many times. This rearrangement joins TRBV20-1 to TRBJ2-1, with TRBD2 matching over 14 bases. V lost 6 bases, J lost 9 bases, and 10 bases stayed unmatched. Germline CDR1 is DFQATT and CDR2 is SNEGSKA (reference sequence). The length of the CDR3 is 15 residues. The CDR3 is CSALRTSGRPSEQFF. CDR3 nucleotide sequence: TGCAGTGCCCTAAGGACTAGCGGGAGGCCGAGTGAGCAGTTCTTC.

J is TRBJ2-3 and V is TRBV29-1, with D maybe TRBD1 (5 bases). The J call may be in error: the DNA end matches TRBJ1-5 better. CDR1 and CDR2 from the germline V gene are SQVTM and ANQGSEA. This CDR3 is built from 12 residues. For the CDR3, the DNA is TGCAGCGTTGAAGGCCTGGGGGATATGCAGCATTTT. Its translation is CSVEGLGDMQHF.

Worth noting for this clonotype: The junction shows a germline mismatch at one end, possibly a read error. This chain uses TRBV20-1 with TRBJ2-1; a possible D gene is TRBD1 (5 bases). This CDR3 has 14 amino acids. CDR1 and CDR2 (germline): DFQATT, SNEGSKA (reference sequence). As DNA, the CDR3 is TGCAGCGCTAGAGGCTACTTAGGGGTGGATGAGCAGTTCTTC. It codes for CSARGYLGVDEQFF.

The rearrangement uses TRBV12-3 or TRBV12-4 and TRBJ2-2, with a tentative D call TRBD2 (5 bases). The CDR3 has 14 residues. V gave up 3 bases and J gave up 5 bases, with 10 bases separating them. The CDR3 region has the DNA TGTGCCAGCAGTTTCGGAGGAGGTACCGGGGAGCTGTTTTTT. This gives the protein CASSFGGGTGELFF.

As regards this clonotype: An end of the junction does not agree with germline; a read error may underlie this. The chain uses TRBV7-9 and TRBJ2-5; no clear D. This CDR3 spans 13 amino acids. Germline values: CDR1 SEHNR, CDR2 FQNEAQ (reference sequence). DNA of the CDR3: TGTGCCAGCGGCTTAAGGGTCGGAGAGACCCAGTACTTC. Translation: CASGLRVGETQYF.

V and J are TRBV9 and TRBJ2-5; 9 nucleotides line up with TRBD2. J gave up 1 base and V 2 bases, and 0 bases lay outside the gene matches. This CDR3 has 14 amino acids. Germline-derived CDR1 and CDR2 are SGDLS and YYNGEE. CDR3 residues: CASSVTSGQETQYF. The DNA of the CDR3 is TGTGCCAGCAGCGTGACTAGCGGCCAAGAGACCCAGTACTTC. Variable domain in full (rest from reference TRBV9 and TRBJ2-5): DSGVTQTPKHLITATGQRVTLRCSPRSGDLSVYWYQQSLDQGLQFLIQYYNGEERAKGNILERFSAQQFPDLHSELNLSSLELGDSALYFCASSVTSGQETQYFGPGTRLLVL.

This clonotype showed up many times. The chain combines TRBV5-1 with TRBJ2-6; D is unresolved. Germline lookup yields CDR1 SGHRS and CDR2 YFSETQ. CDR3 length: 15 residues. The V end was cut by 4 bases, the J end by 2 bases, with 10 bases between. DNA for the CDR3: TGCGCCAGCAGCCCCGACTCTACTGGGGCCAACGTCCTGACTTTC. It is translated as CASSPDSTGANVLTF.

For this clonotype: Germline is not matched at one junction end, which may reflect a read error. The CDR3 reads CTSPPPLAGGRQGFYGQYF. Here the CDR3 DNA reads TGTACCAGCCCCCCTCCCCTAGCGGGAGGGAGGCAAGGGTTCTACGGGCAGTACTTC. The chain recombines TRBV6-5 with TRBJ2-7; 12 bases align to TRBD2. The length of the CDR3 is 19 residues. From germline, CDR1 is MNHEY and CDR2 SVGAGI.

This clonotype was picked up a small number of times. This clone may be a read error of a much larger clone one base away. The gene calls are TRBV30 and TRBJ2-1; the D is unclear. The CDR3 contains 15 residues. Per the germline V gene, CDR1 is GTSNPN and CDR2 is SVGIG (reference sequence). Here the CDR3 reads CAWSGPPRSYNEQLF. The CDR3 bases are TGTGCCTGGAGTGGGCCCCCTCGGTCCTACAATGAGCAGCTCTTC.

This clonotype was counted at least ten times. The genes are TRBV6-6 and TRBJ1-1, with D uncertain. Deletions cut 8 bases from V and 1 base from J, with 8 bases between. CDR1 is MNHNY and CDR2 is SVGAGI in the germline V gene (reference sequence). There are 12 residues in the CDR3. CDR3 sequence reads: CASCGANTEAFF. The CDR3 DNA follows: TGTGCCAGCTGCGGAGCGAACACTGAAGCTTTCTTT.

This clonotype was counted at least ten times. This chain uses TRBV7-9 with TRBJ2-3; D call uncertain. The V gene's germline CDR1 is SEHNR and CDR2 FQNEAQ (reference sequence). V lost 2 bases, J lost 0 bases, and 9 bases lay in between. The CDR3 runs 15 residues. The CDR3 sequence is CASSLTATSTDTQYF. CDR3 bases: TGTGCCAGCAGCTTAACTGCTACTAGCACAGATACGCAGTATTTT.

For this clonotype: The junction shows a germline mismatch at one end, possibly a read error. This chain uses TRBV7-3 with TRBJ2-5; D may be TRBD1 (5 bases). Near its end, the DNA agrees better with TRBJ2-1, so the J call may be wrong. The CDR3 loop spans 15 amino acids. From germline, CDR1 is SGHTA and CDR2 FQGTGA. The CDR3 DNA reads as TGTGCCAGCAGCTGGACGACAGCCCCTCACAAAGAGCAGTTCTTC. It is translated as CASSWTTAPHKEQFF.

The chain couples TRBV20-1 to TRBJ2-1, with TRBD1 matching 9 bases. Trimming cost V 4 bases and J 0 bases; bases outside gene matches: 10. Germline V gene data show CDR1 as DFQATT and CDR2 as SNEGSKA (reference sequence). The CDR3 contains 17 residues. The CDR3 reads CSAISDRGSSSYNEQFF. The CDR3 nucleotides are TGCAGTGCTATAAGCGACAGGGGGAGCAGCTCCTACAATGAGCAGTTCTTC.

J is TRBJ2-2 and V is TRBV5-1, with a weak D call TRBD1 (6 bases). The germline V gene has CDR1 SGHRS and CDR2 YFSETQ. V dropped 1 base and J dropped 5 bases, with 9 bases sitting between them. The CDR3 totals 14 residues. CDR3: CASSLTGFTGELFF. For the CDR3, the DNA is TGCGCCAGCAGCTTGACAGGGTTTACCGGGGAGCTGTTTTTT.

Judged by abundance, this clonotype is medium-sized (0.01 to 0.1%). J is TRBJ2-1 and V is TRBV27; 8 nucleotides line up with TRBD1. The CDR3 is made up of 15 amino acids. J was trimmed by 3 bases and V by 2 bases; bases with no gene match: 3. The germline V gene has CDR1 MNHEY and CDR2 SMNVEV (reference sequence). DNA of the CDR3: TGTGCCAGCAGTTTACAGGGGGCGTTCTACAATGAGCAGTTCTTC. Amino acids: CASSLQGAFYNEQFF.

This clonotype was observed many times. This chain joins TRBV6-5 and TRBJ2-1; D is possibly TRBD1 (5 bases). V was pared by 2 bases and J by 3 bases, with 11 bases between. The CDR3 sequence is 15 residues long. Germline V gives CDR1 MNHEY, CDR2 SVGAGI. The CDR3 region is CASSYGDGHYNEQFF. CDR3 coding DNA: TGTGCCAGCAGTTACGGAGACGGACACTACAATGAGCAGTTCTTC.

The chain has TRBV7-2 and TRBJ1-3; no clear D. Trimming removed 1 base at V and 0 bases at J, with 7 bases between. From germline, CDR1 is SGHTA and CDR2 FQGNSA. The CDR3 has 15 amino acids. This CDR3 is CASSLDRPSGNTIYF. As DNA, the CDR3 is TGTGCCAGCAGCTTAGACAGACCCTCTGGAAACACCATATATTTT.

About this clonotype: One junction end disagrees with the germline gene, perhaps due to a read error. The V and J genes are TRBV6-6 and TRBJ2-3; D might be TRBD1 (6 bases). This CDR3 spans 15 amino acids. Germline values: CDR1 MNHNY, CDR2 SVGAGI (reference sequence). The CDR3: CASSTGLGVGNEQCF. The CDR3 nucleotides read TGTGCCAGCAGTACAGGGCTAGGGGTCGGCAATGAGCAGTGTTTT.

The sample holds many counts of this clonotype. The chain joins TRBV7-2 to TRBJ2-5, with D possibly being TRBD1 (6 bases). The CDR3 loop spans 15 amino acids. Germline assignment: CDR1 SGHTA and CDR2 FQGNSA. Trimming took 0 bases from V and 2 from J, leaving 10 bases between them. DNA of the CDR3: TGTGCCAGCAGCTTAGCGGTCACAGGGCAAGAGACCCAGTACTTC. It translates to CASSLAVTGQETQYF.

The chain couples TRBV29-1 to TRBJ2-7; 10 bases map to TRBD1. With 7 bases clipped from V and 4 bases from J, the junction kept 1 base outside the gene matches. The CDR3 is 11 amino acids. The germline V gene encodes CDR1 SQVTM and CDR2 ANQGSEA. CDR3 sequence reads: CSGQGAYEQYF. Written as DNA, the CDR3 is TGCAGCGGACAGGGGGCTTACGAGCAGTACTTC.

This clonotype occurred many times. This rearrangement joins TRBV28 to TRBJ1-2; tentatively, D is TRBD1 (6 bases). The germline V and J ends were trimmed by 6 bases and 5 bases, with 13 bases remaining between them. The CDR3 covers 13 residues. Germline CDR1 is MDHEN and CDR2 is SYDVKM. The CDR3 nucleotides are TGTGCCAGCAGCTCAGGGGTCGATTATGGCTACACCTTC. Protein: CASSSGVDYGYTF.

V is TRBV5-6 and J is TRBJ2-2; 9 positions agree with TRBD2. CDR1 is SGHDT, CDR2 YYEEEE, per germline. V lost 1 base to trimming and J lost 7 bases; unmatched junction nucleotides: 11. The CDR3 is made up of 17 amino acids. DNA of the CDR3: TGTGCCAGCAGCTTGTTTAAGGGTAGCGGGAGCATCGGGGAGCTGTTTTTT. Residues: CASSLFKGSGSIGELFF.